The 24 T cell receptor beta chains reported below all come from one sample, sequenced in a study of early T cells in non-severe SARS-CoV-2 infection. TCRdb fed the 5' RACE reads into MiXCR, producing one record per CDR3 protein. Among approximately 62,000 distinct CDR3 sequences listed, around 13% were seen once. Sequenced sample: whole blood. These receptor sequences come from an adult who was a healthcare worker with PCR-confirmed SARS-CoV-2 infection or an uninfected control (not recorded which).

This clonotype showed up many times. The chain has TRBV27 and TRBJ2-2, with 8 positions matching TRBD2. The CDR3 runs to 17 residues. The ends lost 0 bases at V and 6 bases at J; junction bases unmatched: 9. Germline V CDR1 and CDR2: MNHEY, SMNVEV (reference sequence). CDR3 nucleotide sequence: TGTGCCAGCAGTTTATCGCGGGGACTAGGACGTGCCGGGGAGCTGTTTTTT. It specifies CASSLSRGLGRAGELFF.

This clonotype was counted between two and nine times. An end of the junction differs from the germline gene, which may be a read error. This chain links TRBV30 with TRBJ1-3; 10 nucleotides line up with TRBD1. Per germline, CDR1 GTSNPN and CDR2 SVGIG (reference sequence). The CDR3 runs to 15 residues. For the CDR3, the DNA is TGTGCCTGCCTTGACAGGGGGCGGTCTGAAAACACCATATATTTT. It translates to CACLDRGRSENTIYF.

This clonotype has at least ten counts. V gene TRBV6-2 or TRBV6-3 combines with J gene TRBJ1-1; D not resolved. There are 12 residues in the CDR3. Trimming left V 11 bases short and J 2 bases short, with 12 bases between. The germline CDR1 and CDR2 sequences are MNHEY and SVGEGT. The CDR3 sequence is CAQNGPNTEAFF. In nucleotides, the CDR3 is TGTGCCCAGAACGGACCTAACACTGAAGCTTTCTTT.

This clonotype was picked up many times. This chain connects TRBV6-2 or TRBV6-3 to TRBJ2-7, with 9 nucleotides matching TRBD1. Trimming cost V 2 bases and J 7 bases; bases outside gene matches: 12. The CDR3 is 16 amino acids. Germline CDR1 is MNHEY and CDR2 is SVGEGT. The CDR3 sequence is CASSYQPGTGLLEQYF. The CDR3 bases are TGTGCCAGCAGTTACCAGCCCGGGACAGGGCTCCTAGAGCAGTACTTC.

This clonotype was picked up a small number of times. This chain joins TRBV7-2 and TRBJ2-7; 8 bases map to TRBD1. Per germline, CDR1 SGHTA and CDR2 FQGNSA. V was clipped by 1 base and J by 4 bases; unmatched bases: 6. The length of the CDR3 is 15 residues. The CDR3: CASSLGSGQVYEQYF. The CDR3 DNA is TGTGCCAGCAGCTTAGGTTCGGGACAGGTTTACGAGCAGTACTTC.

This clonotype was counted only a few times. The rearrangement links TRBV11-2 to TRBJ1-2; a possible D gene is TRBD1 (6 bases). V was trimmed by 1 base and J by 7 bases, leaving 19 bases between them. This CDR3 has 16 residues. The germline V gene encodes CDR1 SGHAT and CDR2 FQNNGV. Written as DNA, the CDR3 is TGTGCCAGCAGCTTAGGGACAAGGGGGGAGACCGGTGGCTACACCTTC. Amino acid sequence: CASSLGTRGETGGYTF.

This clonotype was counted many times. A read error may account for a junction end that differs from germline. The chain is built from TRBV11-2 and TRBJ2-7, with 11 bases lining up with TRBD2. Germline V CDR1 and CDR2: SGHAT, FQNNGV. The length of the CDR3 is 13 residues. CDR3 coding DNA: TGTGCCAGCAGCTTATCCCGGACTAGCGGGCGTTTCTTC. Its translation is CASSLSRTSGRFF. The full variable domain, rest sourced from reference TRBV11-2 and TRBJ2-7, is EAGVAQSPRYKIIEKRQSVAFWCNPISGHATLYWYQQILGQGPKLLIQFQNNGVVDDSQLPKDRFSAERLKGVDSTLKIQPAKLEDSAVYLCASSLSRTSGRFFGPGTRLTVT.

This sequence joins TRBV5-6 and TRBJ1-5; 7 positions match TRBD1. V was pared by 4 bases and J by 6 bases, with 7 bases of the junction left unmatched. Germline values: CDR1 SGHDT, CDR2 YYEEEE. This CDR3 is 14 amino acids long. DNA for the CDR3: TGTGCCAGCAGCCGCCGACAGGGTGGTCAGCCCCAGCATTTT. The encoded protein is CASSRRQGGQPQHF.

This CDR3 is CSARQEGVYGYTF. The CDR3 DNA reads as TGCAGTGCCCGACAGGAGGGAGTGTATGGCTACACCTTC. The V gene is TRBV20-1, the J gene TRBJ1-2; a possible D gene is TRBD1 (6 bases). The CDR3 is 13 amino acids. V lost 6 bases, J lost 5 bases, and 16 bases lay in between. The V gene's germline CDR1 is DFQATT and CDR2 SNEGSKA (reference sequence).

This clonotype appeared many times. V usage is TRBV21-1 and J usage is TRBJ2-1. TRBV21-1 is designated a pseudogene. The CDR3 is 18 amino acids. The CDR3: CASLKMAGTLRDLNEQFF. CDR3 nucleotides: TGTGCCAGCCTGAAGATGGCAGGAACTTTACGTGACCTCAATGAGCAGTTCTTC.

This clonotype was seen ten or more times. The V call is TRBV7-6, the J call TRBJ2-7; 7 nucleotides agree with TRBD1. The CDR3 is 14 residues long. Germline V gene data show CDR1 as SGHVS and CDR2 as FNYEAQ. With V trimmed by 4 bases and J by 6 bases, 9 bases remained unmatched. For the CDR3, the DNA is TGTGCCAGCAGCTCCCGGGACAGTGTTACCGAGCAGTACTTC. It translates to CASSSRDSVTEQYF.

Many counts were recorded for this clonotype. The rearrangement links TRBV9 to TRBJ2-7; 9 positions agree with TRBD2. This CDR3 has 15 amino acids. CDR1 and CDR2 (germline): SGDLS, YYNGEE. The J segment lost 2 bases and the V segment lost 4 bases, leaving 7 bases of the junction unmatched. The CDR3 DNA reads TGTGCCAGCAGCCCGGCGGGGGGGCCTGCCTACGAGCAGTACTTC. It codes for CASSPAGGPAYEQYF.

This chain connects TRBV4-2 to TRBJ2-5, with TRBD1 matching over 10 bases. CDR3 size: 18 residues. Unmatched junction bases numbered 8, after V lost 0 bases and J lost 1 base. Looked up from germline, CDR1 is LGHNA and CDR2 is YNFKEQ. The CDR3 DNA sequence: TGTGCCAGCAGCCAAGATCTCGCGGGACAGGGGATCCAAGAGACCCAGTACTTC. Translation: CASSQDLAGQGIQETQYF.

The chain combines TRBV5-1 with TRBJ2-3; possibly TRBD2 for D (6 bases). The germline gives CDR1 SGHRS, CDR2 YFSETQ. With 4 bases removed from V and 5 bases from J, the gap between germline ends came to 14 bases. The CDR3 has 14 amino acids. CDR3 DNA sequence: TGCGCCAGCAGCCAAGGGACTCTCCGAGATACGCAGTATTTT. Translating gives CASSQGTLRDTQYF.

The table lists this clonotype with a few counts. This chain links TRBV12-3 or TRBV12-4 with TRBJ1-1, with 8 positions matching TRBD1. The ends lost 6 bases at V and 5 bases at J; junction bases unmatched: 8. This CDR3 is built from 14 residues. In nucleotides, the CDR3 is TGTGCCAGCAGCTACAGGGGGAGGGTAACTGAAGCTTTCTTT. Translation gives CASSYRGRVTEAFF.

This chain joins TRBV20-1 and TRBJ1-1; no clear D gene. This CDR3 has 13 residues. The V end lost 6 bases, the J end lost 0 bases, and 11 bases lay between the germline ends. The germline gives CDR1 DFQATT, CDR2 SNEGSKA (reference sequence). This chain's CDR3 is CSATGSLNTEAFF. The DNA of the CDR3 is TGCAGTGCCACCGGTTCATTGAACACTGAAGCTTTCTTT.

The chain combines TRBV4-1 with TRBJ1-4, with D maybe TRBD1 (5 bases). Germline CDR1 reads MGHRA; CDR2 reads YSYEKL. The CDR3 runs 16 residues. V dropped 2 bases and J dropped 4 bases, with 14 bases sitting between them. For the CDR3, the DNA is TGCGCCAGCAGCCAATCGGCCAGGGTCCTTAATGAAAAACTGTTTTTT. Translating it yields CASSQSARVLNEKLFF.

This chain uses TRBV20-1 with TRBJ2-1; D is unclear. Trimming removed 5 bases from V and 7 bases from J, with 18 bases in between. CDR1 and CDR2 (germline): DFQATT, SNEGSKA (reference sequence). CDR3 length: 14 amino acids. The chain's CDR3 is CSADETHRLNEQFF. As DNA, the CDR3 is TGCAGTGCTGATGAAACGCACCGGTTGAATGAGCAGTTCTTC.

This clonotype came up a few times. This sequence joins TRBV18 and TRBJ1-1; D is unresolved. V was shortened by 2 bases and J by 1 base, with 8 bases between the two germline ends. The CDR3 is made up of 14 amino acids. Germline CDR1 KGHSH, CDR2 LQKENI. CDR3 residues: CASSPYTENTEAFF. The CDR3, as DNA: TGTGCCAGCTCACCATACACGGAGAACACTGAAGCTTTCTTT.

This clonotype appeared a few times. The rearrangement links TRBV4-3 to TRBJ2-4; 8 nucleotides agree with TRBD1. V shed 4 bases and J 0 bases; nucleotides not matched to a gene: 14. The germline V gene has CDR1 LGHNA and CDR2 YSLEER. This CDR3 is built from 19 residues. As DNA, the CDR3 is TGCGCCAGCAGCCCTAGGCATCCAGGGGGCGAGGGAGCCAAAAACATTCAGTACTTC. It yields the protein CASSPRHPGGEGAKNIQYF.

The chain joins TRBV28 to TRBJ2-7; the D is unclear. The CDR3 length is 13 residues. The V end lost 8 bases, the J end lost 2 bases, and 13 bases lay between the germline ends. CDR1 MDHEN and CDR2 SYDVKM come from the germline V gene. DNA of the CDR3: TGTGCCAGCTATTCTCAAAACACCTACGAGCAGTACTTC. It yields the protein CASYSQNTYEQYF.

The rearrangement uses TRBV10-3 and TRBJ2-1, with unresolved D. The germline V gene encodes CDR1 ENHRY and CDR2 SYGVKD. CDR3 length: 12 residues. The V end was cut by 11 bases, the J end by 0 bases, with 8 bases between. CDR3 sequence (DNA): TGTGCCGTCGGAAGCTCCTACAATGAGCAGTTCTTC. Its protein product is CAVGSSYNEQFF.

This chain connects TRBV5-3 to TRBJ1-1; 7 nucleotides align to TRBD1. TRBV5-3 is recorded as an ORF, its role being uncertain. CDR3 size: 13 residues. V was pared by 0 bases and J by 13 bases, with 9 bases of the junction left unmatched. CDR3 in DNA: TGTGCCAGAAGCTTGGGACAGGGAAAGGAGCTTTTCTTT. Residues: CARSLGQGKELFF.

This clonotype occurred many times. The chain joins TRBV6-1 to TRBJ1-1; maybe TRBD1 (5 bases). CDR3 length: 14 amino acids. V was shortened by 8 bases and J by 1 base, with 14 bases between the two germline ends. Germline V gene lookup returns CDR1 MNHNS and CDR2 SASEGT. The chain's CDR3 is CASGAWGTNTEAFF. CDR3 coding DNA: TGTGCCAGCGGGGCGTGGGGAACGAACACTGAAGCTTTCTTT.